The TCR beta chain described here comes from a study of shared clonotypes between healthy human individuals. Findings and limits, study-wide: Having only a few donors restricted how much genetic and exposure-history diversity was captured.

Donors comprised only Caucasian adults living in Nashville, Tennessee. In the case of this clone: Its antigen is unknown.

In the authors' methods: Junction-only sequences without quality scores came from ImmunoSEQ, so filtering differed. Method: immunoSEQ multiplex PCR; TCRdb's copy keeps in-frame clones and lacks some. The DNA gave D and trimming, while V, J and clone size come from that table. The table lists about 470,000 clones, about 85% of them singletons, with around 14% in the top ten. The germline V gene has CDR1 SGHDN and CDR2 FVKESK. The germline V and J ends were trimmed by 4 bases and 5 bases, with 11 bases remaining between them. The CDR3 covers 13 residues. This TCR came from a middle-aged woman in good health. Some clones in this sample may be carry-over from other donors' samples. The genes are TRBV14 and TRBJ1-1; D remains ambiguous. Sequenced material: PBMCs. The CDR3 sequence: CASSLTVETEAFF. The CDR3 region has the DNA TGTGCCAGCAGCCTTACAGTAGAAACTGAAGCTTTCTTT.